The 19 T cell receptor beta chains listed next were all sequenced from one sample in a study of shared clonotypes between healthy human individuals. Measured with immunoSEQ multiplex PCR; TCRdb has only the in-frame clones, and not every one. Of some 1,900,000 clones in the sample, about 94% are singletons; the top ten hold more than 0.95%. Naive CD8 isolation took CD45RO-negative cells positively selected for CCR7 and excluded terminally differentiated effector memory CD45RA+ cells. What was sequenced was naive CD8+ T cells sorted from blood. These TCRs come from a man aged 18 to 29 in good health.

The gene calls are TRBV25-1 and TRBJ1-3; D gene ambiguous. The CDR3 is 15 residues long. Germline lookup yields CDR1 MGHDK and CDR2 SYGVNS. Deletions cut 4 bases from V and 0 bases from J, with 10 bases between. CDR3 protein: CASSATLSSGNTIYF. CDR3 DNA sequence: TGTGCCAGCAGTGCCACCCTGAGCTCTGGAAACACCATATATTTT.

The chain is built from TRBV4-3 and TRBJ2-1, with D possibly matching TRBD2 (6 bases). CDR3 length: 15 amino acids. Between the trimmed V and J ends, which lost 4 bases and 6 bases, there was a span of 16 bases. Germline assignment: CDR1 LGHNA and CDR2 YSLEER. The CDR3 region is CASSLLLASGNEQFF. The CDR3 DNA sequence: TGCGCCAGCAGCCTCTTACTAGCCTCAGGCAATGAGCAGTTCTTC.

The chain combines TRBV19 with TRBJ1-1; TRBD1 agrees at 7 bases. The V segment lost 3 bases and the J segment 4 bases; nucleotides outside the gene matches: 5. The CDR3 sequence is 14 residues long. Germline CDR1 LNHDA, CDR2 SQIVND (reference sequence). The CDR3: CASSMDQGGTEAFF. CDR3 in DNA: TGTGCCAGTAGTATGGACCAGGGGGGCACTGAAGCTTTCTTT.

The rearrangement uses TRBV27 and TRBJ2-7; D unclear. The CDR3 contains 14 residues. CDR1 is MNHEY and CDR2 is SMNVEV in the germline V gene (reference sequence). V lost 4 bases, J lost 3 bases, and 13 bases lay in between. CDR3 in amino acids: CASSSWGDLYEQYF. In DNA form, the CDR3 reads TGTGCCAGCAGTTCTTGGGGTGACCTCTACGAGCAGTACTTC.

This chain connects TRBV7-6 to TRBJ2-1, with 9 bases that match TRBD1. The J segment lost 6 bases and the V segment lost 5 bases, leaving 11 bases of the junction unmatched. The CDR3 length is 16 residues. Germline V gene data show CDR1 as SGHVS and CDR2 as FNYEAQ. CDR3 residues: CASSLDPGTGSNEQFF. CDR3 coding DNA: TGTGCCAGCAGCCTCGACCCCGGGACAGGGAGCAATGAGCAGTTCTTC.

The CDR3 DNA reads TGCAGCGTTGAAAATCTATGGACTAGCGGGGGGAAAGAGACCCAGTACTTC. The encoded protein is CSVENLWTSGGKETQYF. The V and J genes are TRBV29-1 and TRBJ2-5; 14 bases agree with TRBD2. The V gene's germline CDR1 is SQVTM and CDR2 ANQGSEA. V lost 2 bases, J lost 3 bases, and 8 bases stayed unmatched. The CDR3 is 17 amino acids.

The chain is built from TRBV13 and TRBJ1-6; TRBD1 aligns across 9 bases. This CDR3 has 15 residues. The ends lost 5 bases at V and 7 bases at J; junction bases unmatched: 6. Germline lookup yields CDR1 PRHDT and CDR2 FYEKMQ (reference sequence). CDR3 in DNA: TGTGCCAGCAGCCTCGGACAGGGGCAGAATTCACCCCTCCACTTT. This gives the protein CASSLGQGQNSPLHF.

V usage is TRBV6-5 and J usage is TRBJ2-1; no firm D call. The V and J ends lost 8 bases and 0 bases respectively, with 14 bases between them. In germline, CDR1 is MNHEY, CDR2 SVGAGI. This CDR3 spans 15 amino acids. The CDR3 loop is CASAPLSSSYNEQFF. CDR3 nucleotides: TGTGCCAGCGCCCCGTTATCAAGCTCCTACAATGAGCAGTTCTTC.

The chain employs TRBV6-6 and TRBJ2-7, with TRBD2 matching 10 bases. Germline values: CDR1 MNHNY, CDR2 SVGAGI (reference sequence). This CDR3 comprises 14 residues. Trimming removed 0 bases from V and 7 bases from J; junction bases left unmatched: 3. The CDR3 here is CASSYSLAGHEQYF. CDR3 DNA: TGTGCCAGCAGTTACTCACTAGCGGGACATGAGCAGTACTTC.

As regards this clone: Different DNA sequences within this sample yield the same CDR3. This CDR3 reads CAWSLDSYGYTF. Written as DNA, the CDR3 is TGTGCCTGGAGTTTAGACAGCTATGGCTACACCTTC. The V call is TRBV30, the J call TRBJ1-2; D possibly corresponds to TRBD1 (5 bases). This CDR3 contains 12 residues. V was trimmed by 2 bases and J by 4 bases, leaving 8 bases between them. Germline values: CDR1 GTSNPN, CDR2 SVGIG (reference sequence).

The V call is TRBV27, the J call TRBJ1-5, with D unresolved. The CDR3 has 14 amino acids. CDR1 MNHEY and CDR2 SMNVEV come from the germline V gene (reference sequence). Trimming took off 6 bases at V and 9 bases at J, with 18 bases between the two ends. The CDR3 DNA sequence: TGTGCCAGCAGCCCCCGGCTAGCGGCGGGGCCCCAGCATTTT. The encoded protein is CASSPRLAAGPQHF.

The chain links TRBV7-9 to TRBJ2-1; 11 nucleotides line up with TRBD1. Germline V gene lookup returns CDR1 SEHNR and CDR2 FQNEAQ (reference sequence). V trimming: 4 bases; J trimming: 0 bases; junction bases outside the gene matches: 5. This CDR3 comprises 17 residues. The CDR3, as DNA: TGTGCCAGCAGCTCCGGGACAGGGGGACTCTCCTACAATGAGCAGTTCTTC. It codes for CASSSGTGGLSYNEQFF.

The chain links TRBV4-1 to TRBJ2-7; D gene ambiguous. Trimming removed 1 base from V and 6 bases from J, with 7 bases in between. Germline CDR1 reads MGHRA; CDR2 reads YSYEKL. This CDR3 has 12 residues. DNA of the CDR3: TGCGCCAGCAGCCAAGGGCTCGGCGAGCAGTACTTC. As protein: CASSQGLGEQYF.

The chain uses TRBV9 and TRBJ2-1, with TRBD1 matching over 10 bases. CDR1 SGDLS and CDR2 YYNGEE come from the germline V gene. The trim removed 4 bases at V and 13 bases at J, leaving 11 bases unmatched. The CDR3 totals 14 residues. The CDR3: CASSSPTGGLQQFF. The DNA for the CDR3 is TGTGCCAGCAGCTCCCCGACAGGGGGCCTACAACAGTTCTTC.

This clone was observed once. The V and J genes are TRBV27 and TRBJ1-5; 9 bases agree with TRBD1. This CDR3 comprises 14 residues. The V segment lost 5 bases and the J segment 11 bases; nucleotides outside the gene matches: 10. Per the germline V gene, CDR1 is MNHEY and CDR2 is SMNVEV (reference sequence). CDR3 DNA sequence: TGTGCCAGCAGTCCCGGACAGGGGACAGGCGCCCAGCATTTT. Its protein product is CASSPGQGTGAQHF.

The chain carries TRBV9 and TRBJ2-7; unclear D gene. The CDR3 is 15 amino acids. The germline V and J ends were trimmed by 0 bases and 2 bases, with 12 bases remaining between them. Germline values: CDR1 SGDLS, CDR2 YYNGEE. CDR3 protein: CASSVGLLLPYEQYF. CDR3 nucleotide sequence: TGTGCCAGCAGCGTAGGTCTATTGCTACCCTACGAGCAGTACTTC.

This clone was counted only a few times. V usage is TRBV7-9 and J usage is TRBJ2-7; D is ambiguous. The germline V gene encodes CDR1 SEHNR and CDR2 FQNEAQ (reference sequence). V gave up 2 bases and J gave up 4 bases, with 6 bases separating them. The CDR3 runs 12 residues. The CDR3 loop is CASSLSVYEQYF. The CDR3 bases are TGTGCCAGCAGCTTATCGGTTTACGAGCAGTACTTC.

The DNA of the CDR3 is TGCAGCGTTGAGGCACAGGGACGCACAGATACGCAGTATTTT. Translating it yields CSVEAQGRTDTQYF. This chain connects TRBV29-1 to TRBJ2-3, with D maybe TRBD1 (6 bases). The V gene lost 3 bases and the J gene lost 1 base, with 11 bases spanning the gap. The CDR3 covers 14 residues. Germline values: CDR1 SQVTM, CDR2 ANQGSEA.

The chain employs TRBV14 and TRBJ1-1; no reliable D call. Deletions cut 2 bases from V and 5 bases from J, with 15 bases between. The CDR3 consists of 15 residues. Germline lookup yields CDR1 SGHDN and CDR2 FVKESK. The CDR3 nucleotides are TGTGCCAGCAGCCAAACTGGACTATATGAGACTGAAGCTTTCTTT. This encodes CASSQTGLYETEAFF.